This T cell receptor beta chain was documented in a study of T cells in localized non-small cell lung cancer. Concerning this clone itself: Its antigen is unknown.

Here immunoSEQ multiplex PCR was the method, and the copy in TCRdb shows in-frame clones only, minus some. The sample holds 48,000 or so clones; roughly 77% are singletons and the top ten take roughly a sixth. General study findings and limits: Peak T cell clonality was found in uninvolved adjacent lung, exceeding tumor. Turning up in adjacent lung were a median around 60 of the top 100 tumor clones.

Source: peripheral blood, taken before any cancer treatment. The receptor's source is a man aged 40 to 70 with stage I squamous cell lung carcinoma.

DNA for the CDR3: TGTGCCAGCAGCTTCAAAACGGGGGGATCAAATGAGCAGTTCTTC. It yields the protein CASSFKTGGSNEQFF. The chain joins TRBV5-8 to TRBJ2-1, with 7 bases aligning to TRBD2. This CDR3 comprises 15 residues. Germline CDR1 is SGHTS and CDR2 is YDEGEE. V trimming: 2 bases; J trimming: 7 bases; junction bases outside the gene matches: 9.